What follows are 14 T cell receptor beta chains derived from one specimen sequenced in a study of a mutant IDH1 vaccine in newly diagnosed glioma. The data were produced by immunoSEQ multiplex PCR, yet TCRdb's version contains in-frame clones alone and is incomplete. The data contain just under 95,000 clones, around 77% of them seen just once; the ten biggest clones take up 7.5%. Time point in this sample: baseline, week 1 (first vaccination visit). Treatment here: pre-vaccination baseline after standard-of-care therapy. The sample was PBMCs, taken from a glioma patient treated with radiotherapy, temozolomide or both. These receptors were obtained from a man aged 35 to 55 with glioma.

The rearrangement links TRBV14 to TRBJ1-4, with a tentative D call TRBD1 (6 bases). Trimming removed 4 bases from V and 8 bases from J, with 14 bases in between. The germline gives CDR1 SGHDN, CDR2 FVKESK. The CDR3 extends over 14 amino acids. The CDR3, as DNA: TGTGCCAGCAGCCCAAGGATGGGGGCGGAAAAACTGTTTTTT. This gives the protein CASSPRMGAEKLFF. Full variable domain (missing parts from reference TRBV14 and TRBJ1-4): EAGVTQFPSHSVIEKGQTVTLRCDPISGHDNLYWYRRVMGKEIKFLLHFVKESKQDESGMPNNRFLAERTGGTYSTLKVQPAELEDSGVYFCASSPRMGAEKLFFGSGTQLSVL.

Comment on this clone: The same CDR3 arises from other DNA sequences in this sample as well. This chain joins TRBV29-1 and TRBJ1-5; no firm D call. Germline lookup yields CDR1 SQVTM and CDR2 ANQGSEA. V lost 4 bases to trimming and J lost 2 bases, with 6 bases between them. This CDR3 is 12 amino acids long. The DNA for the CDR3 is TGCAGCGTTGGGGAGGGCAATCAGCCCCAGCATTTT. Amino acids: CSVGEGNQPQHF.

This chain connects TRBV2 to TRBJ2-1, with a tentative D call TRBD2 (5 bases). The V gene's germline CDR1 is SNHLY and CDR2 FYNNEI. CDR3 size: 17 residues. V dropped 1 base and J dropped 0 bases, with 13 bases sitting between them. The CDR3 DNA reads as TGTGCCAGCAGTGAAGAAGCGGTGCCGAGCTCCTACAATGAGCAGTTCTTC. This gives the protein CASSEEAVPSSYNEQFF.

The chain links TRBV6-1 to TRBJ2-5, with D hard to call. This CDR3 is 11 amino acids long. CDR1 is MNHNS and CDR2 is SASEGT in the germline V gene. Trimming shortened V by 5 bases and J by 5 bases, and 6 bases separated the two germline ends. CDR3 bases: TGTGCCAGCAGTTACGGGGAGACCCAGTACTTC. This encodes CASSYGETQYF.

This clone has just a few counts. The chain uses TRBV29-1 and TRBJ1-1; 8 positions agree with TRBD1. In germline, CDR1 is SQVTM, CDR2 ANQGSEA. CDR3 size: 14 residues. V was pared by 6 bases and J by 5 bases, with 11 bases of the junction left unmatched. Written as DNA, the CDR3 is TGCAGCGTGTACTTGACAGGGGCTCGGACTGAAGCTTTCTTT. This gives the protein CSVYLTGARTEAFF.

For this clone: The same CDR3 can be traced to other DNA sequences in this sample. The V and J genes are TRBV7-9 and TRBJ1-5; D unresolved. The CDR3 is 16 residues long. Trimming removed 1 base at V and 0 bases at J, with 10 bases between. Germline V gene sequence: CDR1 SEHNR, CDR2 FQNEAQ (reference sequence). CDR3 nucleotides: TGTGCCAGCAGCTTAGTAGACACCTCTAGCAATCAGCCCCAGCATTTT. Its translation: CASSLVDTSSNQPQHF.

This clone occurred many times. The rearrangement links TRBV19 to TRBJ2-7, with TRBD2 as a possible D gene (6 bases). Germline V lookup: CDR1 LNHDA, CDR2 SQIVND (reference sequence). The CDR3 spans 13 residues. V was cut by 6 bases and J by 6 bases, with 15 bases left in between. CDR3 in amino acids: CASSTAGSGEQYF. As DNA, the CDR3 is TGTGCCAGTAGCACTGCGGGATCCGGCGAGCAGTACTTC.

The count of this clone is one. The CDR3 spells CASSHSRGQGWDNSPLHF. The CDR3 DNA sequence: TGTGCCAGCAGCCATTCTCGAGGACAGGGGTGGGATAATTCACCCCTCCACTTT. This chain links TRBV5-6 with TRBJ1-6, with 9 bases aligning to TRBD1. The ends lost 4 bases at V and 5 bases at J; junction bases unmatched: 13. The germline V gene has CDR1 SGHDT and CDR2 YYEEEE. The CDR3 covers 18 residues.

This clone was seen a handful of times. The chain carries TRBV7-2 and TRBJ2-1; D is uncertain. Trimming removed 1 base at V and 2 bases at J, with 9 bases between. Germline V lookup: CDR1 SGHTA, CDR2 FQGNSA. The CDR3 has 15 amino acids. The CDR3 nucleotides read TGTGCCAGCAGCTTAGGCTACGGTGCCTACAATGAGCAGTTCTTC. The encoded protein is CASSLGYGAYNEQFF.

The rearrangement uses TRBV5-1 and TRBJ2-7; 8 bases match TRBD1. J gave up 5 bases and V 2 bases, and 6 bases lay outside the gene matches. CDR3 length: 14 residues. Germline V gene lookup returns CDR1 SGHRS and CDR2 YFSETQ. This CDR3 is CASSFTGGLDEQYF. CDR3 coding DNA: TGCGCCAGCAGCTTTACAGGGGGGCTCGACGAGCAGTACTTC.

The V gene is TRBV18, the J gene TRBJ2-5; possibly TRBD1 for D (5 bases). The V gene's germline CDR1 is KGHSH and CDR2 LQKENI. Trimming pared 6 bases from V and 5 bases from J, leaving 16 bases between. The CDR3 totals 14 residues. The CDR3 DNA follows: TGTGCCAGCTCGAAGATAGCAGGGCCTGAGACCCAGTACTTC. Translated, it gives CASSKIAGPETQYF.

The chain recombines TRBV5-1 with TRBJ2-7; TRBD1 aligns across 8 bases. This CDR3 is built from 15 residues. The trim removed 0 bases at V and 5 bases at J, leaving 7 bases unmatched. Germline V gives CDR1 SGHRS, CDR2 YFSETQ. CDR3 sequence (DNA): TGCGCCAGCAGCTTGGTTGGACAGGGCAGTAACGAGCAGTACTTC. Amino acids: CASSLVGQGSNEQYF.

The chain recombines TRBV10-3 with TRBJ2-1; 12 bases fit TRBD2. Germline CDR1 reads ENHRY; CDR2 reads SYGVKD. The trim removed 4 bases at V and 3 bases at J, leaving 1 base unmatched. This CDR3 spans 15 amino acids. The DNA of the CDR3 is TGTGCCATCAGTGCGGGACTAGCGGGCTACAATGAGCAGTTCTTC. Translated, it gives CAISAGLAGYNEQFF.

J is TRBJ2-7 and V is TRBV27, with 10 nucleotides matching TRBD2. CDR1 and CDR2 (germline): MNHEY, SMNVEV (reference sequence). The CDR3 sequence is 16 residues long. Trimming cost V 4 bases and J 0 bases; bases outside gene matches: 6. CDR3 sequence reads: CASSSLAGGSSYEQYF. CDR3 nucleotides: TGTGCCAGCAGTTCGTTAGCGGGAGGTTCCTCCTACGAGCAGTACTTC.